The next 23 T cell receptor beta chains were all read from a single sample in a study of T-cell memory formation after mild COVID-19. TCRdb independently ran MiXCR on the 5' RACE reads; one entry per CDR3 protein. The sample lists about 150,000 distinct CDR3 sequences, about 6% occurring once. The sample consisted of PBMCs or a T cell subset sorted from them (not recorded which). All receptors come from an adult woman who had mild COVID-19 (a few samples of this study predate the infection). Cell type and time point are not known.

A word on this clonotype: Since a much larger clone is just one base distant, this may be a read error. The chain uses TRBV7-3 and TRBJ2-5; a possible D gene is TRBD2 (6 bases). The CDR3 loop spans 14 amino acids. From germline, CDR1 is SGHTA and CDR2 FQGTGA. CDR3 coding DNA: TGTGCCAGCATCTTAGCCGGGACTCGGGAGACCCAGTACTTC. As protein: CASILAGTRETQYF.

This clonotype was observed at least ten times. The rearrangement links TRBV7-8 to TRBJ2-7, with 7 bases matching TRBD1. The CDR3 sequence is 14 residues long. Germline-derived CDR1 and CDR2 are SGHVS and FQNEAQ. V lost 0 bases to trimming and J lost 5 bases; unmatched junction nucleotides: 4. The CDR3 spells CASSLAGGRNEQYF. The CDR3 DNA follows: TGTGCCAGCAGCTTAGCAGGGGGCCGGAACGAGCAGTACTTC.

Ten or more counts support this clonotype. The chain has TRBV7-3 and TRBJ1-1, with 7 bases fitting TRBD1. The CDR3 sequence is 12 residues long. From germline, CDR1 is SGHTA and CDR2 FQGTGA. J was trimmed by 4 bases and V by 5 bases; bases with no gene match: 1. CDR3 DNA: TGTGCCAGCAGCCGGGACAGCACTGAAGCTTTCTTT. Its protein product is CASSRDSTEAFF.

In DNA form, the CDR3 reads TGTGCCAGCAGCGTATCTGCTTTGGACACAGATACGCAGTATTTT. Amino acid sequence: CASSVSALDTDTQYF. This chain joins TRBV9 and TRBJ2-3; no firm D call. The CDR3 consists of 15 residues. V was pared by 1 base and J by 2 bases, with 11 bases between. Germline CDR1 and CDR2: SGDLS and YYNGEE.

This clonotype was recorded a few times. Written as DNA, the CDR3 is TGTGCCAGTGGACAATCAGCGGGAGTAACCTACAATGAGCAGTTCTTC. Encoded protein: CASGQSAGVTYNEQFF. The chain carries TRBV19 and TRBJ2-1; 8 bases align to TRBD2. The CDR3 sequence is 16 residues long. Germline CDR1 is LNHDA and CDR2 is SQIVND (reference sequence). J gave up 2 bases and V 8 bases, and 11 bases lay outside the gene matches.

The table lists this clonotype with a few counts. The chain employs TRBV20-1 and TRBJ1-5; D perhaps matches TRBD1 (5 bases). This CDR3 has 15 residues. CDR1 is DFQATT and CDR2 is SNEGSKA in the germline V gene (reference sequence). V was clipped by 0 bases and J by 1 base, with 10 bases between them. CDR3 protein: CSARDGGGSNQPQHF. CDR3 DNA: TGCAGTGCTAGAGATGGGGGGGGGAGCAATCAGCCCCAGCATTTT.

The chain is built from TRBV20-1 and TRBJ1-2, with 8 bases that match TRBD1. The CDR3 is 17 residues long. The germline gives CDR1 DFQATT, CDR2 SNEGSKA (reference sequence). Losses at the gene ends were 5 bases for V and 4 bases for J; bases not matched to a gene: 18. The CDR3, as DNA: TGCAGTGCTTACGGACAGGGTCTCCACCATCTAGGCTATGGCTACACCTTC. Its translation is CSAYGQGLHHLGYGYTF.

This clonotype was seen repeatedly, ten times or more. The chain joins TRBV3-1 to TRBJ2-1; 9 positions agree with TRBD2. V dropped 8 bases and J dropped 6; count of bases not matched to a gene: 5. Germline V lookup: CDR1 LGHDT, CDR2 YNNKEL (reference sequence). CDR3 length: 13 amino acids. DNA for the CDR3: TGTGCCAGCGCTCTAGCGGGGATCAATGAGCAGTTCTTC. Its protein is CASALAGINEQFF.

In its sample, this clonotype was seen many times. The chain couples TRBV7-6 to TRBJ1-5, with 8 bases that match TRBD1. Trimming at V came to 5 bases and at J to 7 bases, leaving 7 bases not matched to a gene. The CDR3 loop spans 14 amino acids. In germline, CDR1 is SGHVS, CDR2 FNYEAQ. Here the CDR3 reads CASSGAGGGQPQHF. The CDR3 coding sequence is TGTGCCAGCAGCGGGGCAGGGGGCGGGCAGCCCCAGCATTTT.

This clonotype was found a few times. The chain combines TRBV12-3 or TRBV12-4 with TRBJ1-6; D is unclear. The CDR3 runs to 13 residues. The V gene lost 3 bases and the J gene lost 8 bases, with 8 bases spanning the gap. CDR3 sequence: CASSLRGDSPLHF. As DNA, the CDR3 is TGTGCCAGCAGTTTGCGCGGGGATTCACCCCTCCACTTT.

The chain links TRBV29-1 to TRBJ2-3; tentatively, D is TRBD2 (5 bases). CDR3 length equals 13 residues. Trimming left V 3 bases short and J 1 base short, with 8 bases between. Germline V gene data show CDR1 as SQVTM and CDR2 as ANQGSEA. CDR3 amino acids: CSVDGIGTDTQYF. DNA for the CDR3: TGCAGCGTTGACGGGATAGGCACAGATACGCAGTATTTT.

This clonotype occurred many times. This rearrangement joins TRBV20-1 to TRBJ2-7; TRBD1 agrees at 7 bases. The germline CDR1 and CDR2 sequences are DFQATT and SNEGSKA (reference sequence). V was clipped by 6 bases and J by 2 bases; unmatched bases: 13. This CDR3 spans 15 amino acids. The CDR3 coding sequence is TGCAGTGCCCTCGAAGGGGGCTCACTTACCTACGAGCAGTACTTC. Translated, it gives CSALEGGSLTYEQYF.

This clonotype was observed many times. The gene calls are TRBV20-1 and TRBJ2-5, with D perhaps assigned TRBD1 or TRBD2 (5 bases each). Trimming pared 6 bases from V and 3 bases from J, leaving 14 bases between. The CDR3 length is 13 residues. The V gene's germline CDR1 is DFQATT and CDR2 SNEGSKA (reference sequence). CDR3 in amino acids: CSATGPAKETQYF. The CDR3 DNA sequence: TGCAGTGCCACGGGGCCAGCCAAAGAGACCCAGTACTTC.

This clonotype was picked up many times. J is TRBJ1-2 and V is TRBV4-3; D call uncertain. V lost 0 bases and J 1 base, leaving 6 bases between the germline ends. CDR1 and CDR2 (germline): LGHNA, YSLEER. The CDR3 runs 14 residues. In DNA, the CDR3 is TGCGCCAGCAGCCAAGATCTTTTTAACTATGGCTACACCTTC. Translation: CASSQDLFNYGYTF.

This clonotype turned up a few times. This sequence joins TRBV7-2 and TRBJ2-2, with D uncertain. Trimming left V 3 bases short and J 4 bases short, with 3 bases between. Germline V lookup: CDR1 SGHTA, CDR2 FQGNSA. The CDR3 runs 12 residues. The CDR3 DNA reads TGTGCCAGCAGCTTCACCACCGGGGAGCTGTTTTTT. Amino acid sequence: CASSFTTGELFF.

This clonotype was seen just once. In DNA, the CDR3 is TGTGCCAGCAGAGCACTTGAGATCCTCTACGAGCAGTACTTC. Protein sequence: CASRALEILYEQYF. The rearrangement uses TRBV6-1 and TRBJ2-7; no clear D. The V end was cut by 6 bases, the J end by 3 bases, with 15 bases between. This CDR3 region has 14 residues. CDR1 is MNHNS and CDR2 is SASEGT in the germline V gene.

The chain couples TRBV18 to TRBJ1-2, with a weak D call TRBD1 (6 bases). V was clipped by 3 bases and J by 3 bases, with 17 bases between them. The germline V gene has CDR1 KGHSH and CDR2 LQKENI. The length of the CDR3 is 16 residues. The CDR3 protein is CASSPNFLRGDYGYTF. The CDR3 DNA reads TGTGCCAGCTCACCTAACTTCCTCAGGGGTGACTATGGCTACACCTTC.

The chain recombines TRBV7-9 with TRBJ2-5; a possible D gene is TRBD1 (6 bases). Germline loops: CDR1 SEHNR, CDR2 FQNEAQ (reference sequence). Trimming removed 3 bases at V and 0 bases at J, with 14 bases between. This CDR3 comprises 16 residues. CDR3 residues: CASSLRQGSYQETQYF. The CDR3 DNA is TGTGCCAGCAGCTTGAGGCAGGGGTCGTACCAAGAGACCCAGTACTTC.

This clonotype was counted many times. The V gene is TRBV12-3 or TRBV12-4, the J gene TRBJ2-5; TRBD2 agrees at 8 bases. This CDR3 is 13 amino acids long. J gave up 3 bases and V 6 bases, and 3 bases lay outside the gene matches. As DNA, the CDR3 is TGTGCCAGCAGCATACTAGCGGAAGAGACCCAGTACTTC. Encoded protein: CASSILAEETQYF.

There are many counts of this clonotype. The rearrangement joins TRBV20-1 to TRBJ2-7; TRBD1 is a possible D gene (6 bases). CDR1 and CDR2 from the germline V gene are DFQATT and SNEGSKA (reference sequence). Trimming removed 2 bases from V and 0 bases from J, with 8 bases in between. The CDR3 runs to 13 residues. CDR3 loop: CSARTTGSYEQYF. The CDR3 bases are TGCAGTGCTAGAACGACAGGCTCCTACGAGCAGTACTTC.

This clonotype was found many times. This chain uses TRBV12-3 or TRBV12-4 with TRBJ2-7, with 10 bases lining up with TRBD1. J was trimmed by 3 bases and V by 3 bases; bases with no gene match: 2. This CDR3 contains 14 residues. CDR3 sequence reads: CASSFRDRGYEQYF. CDR3 DNA sequence: TGTGCCAGCAGTTTCCGGGACAGGGGCTACGAGCAGTACTTC.

This clonotype was seen a handful of times. The rearrangement joins TRBV9 to TRBJ2-7; maybe TRBD1 (6 bases). The CDR3 contains 15 residues. CDR1 is SGDLS, CDR2 YYNGEE, per germline. V dropped 0 bases and J dropped 3 bases, with 13 bases sitting between them. The CDR3 protein is CASSVEGTQSYEQYF. Here the CDR3 DNA reads TGTGCCAGCAGCGTAGAAGGGACACAGAGCTACGAGCAGTACTTC.

This clonotype was detected only a few times. The V call is TRBV24-1, the J call TRBJ2-5, with 8 bases aligning to TRBD2. The V segment lost 5 bases and the J segment 5 bases; nucleotides outside the gene matches: 12. The CDR3 covers 16 residues. Germline CDR1 is KGHDR and CDR2 is SFDVKD. The CDR3 protein is CATSAPAGGGWETQYF. CDR3 DNA sequence: TGTGCCACCAGTGCCCCGGCGGGGGGCGGTTGGGAGACCCAGTACTTC.